The next 32 T cell receptor beta chains were all read from a single sample in a study of identical twins. TCRdb reprocessed the 5' RACE reads with MiXCR, giving one entry per CDR3 protein. The sample has about 890,000 distinct CDR3 sequences, more than 9% seen once; the top ten hold roughly 1.5%. These data were also filed under a second study, of yellow fever vaccine responses in identical twins.

Source material: PBMCs. These receptors were obtained from a young woman in good health.

V and J are TRBV12-3 or TRBV12-4 and TRBJ2-7, with 9 bases fitting TRBD2. The V and J ends lost 7 bases and 6 bases, in that order; junction bases with no gene match: 10. This CDR3 comprises 14 residues. CDR3 sequence: CASNEAGGMGEQYF. For the CDR3, the DNA is TGTGCCAGCAATGAGGCGGGAGGGATGGGCGAGCAGTACTTC.

The rearrangement uses TRBV28 and TRBJ1-3, with 9 bases fitting TRBD1. The germline CDR1 and CDR2 sequences are MDHEN and SYDVKM. Trimming cost V 5 bases and J 1 base; bases outside gene matches: 21. The CDR3 runs to 21 residues. The CDR3 region is CASSKNRGRILLTTSGNTIYF. The CDR3 DNA reads as TGTGCCAGCAGTAAAAACAGGGGGCGCATTCTCTTAACTACATCTGGAAACACCATATATTTT.

This clonotype was found many times. V gene TRBV7-9 combines with J gene TRBJ2-3; D may be TRBD1 (5 bases). The CDR3 is 16 amino acids. Germline CDR1 SEHNR, CDR2 FQNEAQ (reference sequence). The V and J ends lost 3 bases and 4 bases respectively, with 17 bases between them. CDR3 nucleotides: TGTGCCAGCAGCTTTTTGGCGTACCAAGGGGCAGATACGCAGTATTTT. This translates into CASSFLAYQGADTQYF.

The V and J genes are TRBV18 and TRBJ2-1; D tentatively reads TRBD1 or TRBD2 (5 bases each). Germline CDR1 and CDR2: KGHSH and LQKENI. The V gene lost 2 bases and the J gene lost 4 bases, with 12 bases spanning the gap. The CDR3 has 15 residues. CDR3 in amino acids: CASSPIQGGYNEQFF. The CDR3 DNA sequence: TGTGCCAGCTCACCAATCCAGGGCGGGTACAATGAGCAGTTCTTC.

This clonotype turned up a few times. The gene calls are TRBV12-3 or TRBV12-4 and TRBJ1-4, with TRBD1 matching over 7 bases. After removal of 5 bases from V and 6 bases from J, the junction contained 9 bases not matched to a gene. This CDR3 is built from 15 residues. Written as DNA, the CDR3 is TGTGCCAGCAGTCCGGGACAGCTGCTTGATGAAAAACTGTTTTTT. As protein: CASSPGQLLDEKLFF.

The chain recombines TRBV12-3 or TRBV12-4 with TRBJ2-1, with TRBD2 identical over 12 bases. V was pared by 6 bases and J by 6 bases, with 15 bases of the junction left unmatched. The CDR3 consists of 18 residues. The CDR3: CASRLTGTSGCKTNEQFF. In DNA, the CDR3 is TGTGCCAGCAGGCTAACCGGGACTAGCGGGTGTAAGACCAATGAGCAGTTCTTC.

This clonotype was seen only a few times. The chain joins TRBV10-3 to TRBJ2-1, with 11 bases fitting TRBD2. The V segment lost 5 bases and the J segment 4 bases; nucleotides outside the gene matches: 4. This CDR3 is built from 15 residues. Germline CDR1 and CDR2: ENHRY and SYGVKD. CDR3 region: CAISKTSGEYNEQFF. CDR3 nucleotides: TGTGCCATCAGTAAGACTAGCGGGGAATACAATGAGCAGTTCTTC.

In this sample, this clonotype turned up a few times. This chain joins TRBV20-1 and TRBJ2-1; 11 bases are shared with TRBD1. The length of the CDR3 is 14 residues. V shed 6 bases and J 6 bases; nucleotides not matched to a gene: 7. Germline V gene sequence: CDR1 DFQATT, CDR2 SNEGSKA (reference sequence). The CDR3 DNA follows: TGCAGTGCCCCCGGGACAGGGGGTATCAATGAGCAGTTCTTC. This encodes CSAPGTGGINEQFF.

The chain uses TRBV27 and TRBJ2-3; D is unresolved. V was cut by 5 bases and J by 2 bases, with 11 bases left in between. The CDR3 runs 14 residues. Germline CDR1 MNHEY, CDR2 SMNVEV (reference sequence). The chain's CDR3 is CASSELGPTDTQYF. The CDR3 DNA is TGTGCCAGCAGTGAATTAGGGCCCACAGATACGCAGTATTTT.

This clonotype was observed many times. V is TRBV7-2 and J is TRBJ2-2; D call uncertain. This CDR3 spans 14 amino acids. The germline gives CDR1 SGHTA, CDR2 FQGNSA. The V gene lost 3 bases and the J gene lost 5 bases, with 10 bases spanning the gap. The CDR3, as DNA: TGTGCCAGCAGCTTCAATTTTGCAACCGGGGAGCTGTTTTTT. This translates into CASSFNFATGELFF.

The V and J genes are TRBV5-1 and TRBJ2-1; TRBD2 aligns across 8 bases. Losses at the gene ends were 4 bases for V and 5 bases for J; bases not matched to a gene: 14. Germline V lookup: CDR1 SGHRS, CDR2 YFSETQ. The CDR3 sequence is 17 residues long. CDR3 sequence (DNA): TGCGCCAGCAGCGCTTGGACTAGCTTTGGGGGGAACAATGAGCAGTTCTTC. Translated, it gives CASSAWTSFGGNNEQFF.

The V gene is TRBV7-2, the J gene TRBJ2-3; D might be TRBD1 (5 bases). Per the germline V gene, CDR1 is SGHTA and CDR2 is FQGNSA. The CDR3 runs to 18 residues. Trimming shortened V by 0 bases and J by 5 bases, and 21 bases separated the two germline ends. The CDR3, as DNA: TGTGCCAGCAGCTTAGCGCGGTTCCAGGGCTTGTATTTAGATACGCAGTATTTT. This gives the protein CASSLARFQGLYLDTQYF.

A few counts support this clonotype. J is TRBJ2-2 and V is TRBV10-3; 7 bases are a match to TRBD2. CDR3 length: 13 amino acids. Trimming took 10 bases from V and 5 from J; bases not matched to a gene: 7. The germline V gene encodes CDR1 ENHRY and CDR2 SYGVKD. The CDR3 DNA is TGTGCCACTGCTAGCGGCCCTACCGGGGAGCTGTTTTTT. Translating it yields CATASGPTGELFF.

This clonotype has only a few counts. The chain couples TRBV5-1 to TRBJ2-1; TRBD2 aligns across 8 bases. V lost 7 bases, J lost 5 bases, and 8 bases stayed unmatched. The V gene's germline CDR1 is SGHRS and CDR2 YFSETQ. The CDR3 is 14 amino acids. CDR3: CASRSGIPNNEQFF. The DNA of the CDR3 is TGCGCCAGCCGTAGCGGGATACCTAACAATGAGCAGTTCTTC.

This clonotype was picked up a small number of times. V usage is TRBV5-1 and J usage is TRBJ1-1; D not certain. Looked up from germline, CDR1 is SGHRS and CDR2 is YFSETQ. The CDR3 is 15 amino acids. V lost 3 bases and J lost 2, with 14 bases in between. This CDR3 is CASSSWTGPNTEAFF. Here the CDR3 DNA reads TGCGCCAGCAGCTCATGGACCGGGCCCAACACTGAAGCTTTCTTT.

This clonotype was counted once. The chain recombines TRBV20-1 with TRBJ2-1; 10 bases map to TRBD2. CDR1 DFQATT and CDR2 SNEGSKA come from the germline V gene (reference sequence). This CDR3 contains 14 residues. With 6 bases clipped from V and 6 bases from J, the junction kept 8 bases outside the gene matches. The chain's CDR3 is CSATRTSGINEQFF. In nucleotides, the CDR3 is TGCAGTGCAACAAGAACTAGCGGGATCAATGAGCAGTTCTTC.

This clonotype was counted at least ten times. This chain connects TRBV12-3 or TRBV12-4 to TRBJ2-3; 9 bases match TRBD1. The CDR3 loop spans 16 amino acids. J lost 1 base, V lost 5 bases, and 7 bases had no gene match. The CDR3 DNA sequence: TGTGCCAGCAGTCCCGGGACAGGGCCTGGCACAGATACGCAGTATTTT. It yields the protein CASSPGTGPGTDTQYF.

This clonotype was seen only a few times. This chain joins TRBV25-1 and TRBJ2-4, with a tentative D call TRBD2 (6 bases). Germline V gene sequence: CDR1 MGHDK, CDR2 SYGVNS. Trimming removed 1 base from V and 9 bases from J, with 13 bases in between. The length of the CDR3 is 14 residues. In DNA form, the CDR3 reads TGTGCCAGCAGTGAATCCGGAGGGGCTAGCATTCAGTACTTC. This gives the protein CASSESGGASIQYF.

Only a few counts were recorded for this clonotype. The chain is built from TRBV20-1 and TRBJ2-7; no reliable D call. Germline lookup yields CDR1 DFQATT and CDR2 SNEGSKA (reference sequence). Trimming left V 6 bases short and J 3 bases short, with 9 bases between. The CDR3 contains 11 residues. CDR3 nucleotide sequence: TGCAGTGCACAAACAAGCTACGAGCAGTACTTC. Its protein is CSAQTSYEQYF.

By share, this clonotype ranks as medium-sized (0.01 to 0.1%). The CDR3 reads CASSPATTSGQETQYF. CDR3 bases: TGCGCCAGCAGCCCAGCCACAACTAGCGGACAAGAGACCCAGTACTTC. The V call is TRBV5-1, the J call TRBJ2-5, with 8 nucleotides matching TRBD2. The germline CDR1 and CDR2 sequences are SGHRS and YFSETQ. The CDR3 contains 16 residues. J gave up 2 bases and V 4 bases, and 10 bases lay outside the gene matches.

Ten or more counts support this clonotype. The rearrangement uses TRBV5-1 and TRBJ2-5; the match to TRBD2 covers 7 bases. The CDR3 covers 16 residues. Trimming removed 3 bases from V and 3 bases from J; junction bases left unmatched: 11. The V gene's germline CDR1 is SGHRS and CDR2 YFSETQ. The CDR3 spells CASSSLPSGGEETQYF. The CDR3 bases are TGCGCCAGCAGCTCCCTCCCTAGCGGAGGCGAAGAGACCCAGTACTTC.

J is TRBJ2-1 and V is TRBV7-2; maybe TRBD1 (5 bases). The CDR3 sequence is 17 residues long. V lost 1 base and J lost 1, with 14 bases in between. The V gene's germline CDR1 is SGHTA and CDR2 FQGNSA. In nucleotides, the CDR3 is TGTGCCAGCAGCTTAGTGACGGCAGGGTCTTCCTACAATGAGCAGTTCTTC. As protein: CASSLVTAGSSYNEQFF.

The sample holds a few counts of this clonotype. The chain joins TRBV4-1 to TRBJ2-1, with 12 nucleotides matching TRBD2. This CDR3 has 15 residues. J was trimmed by 4 bases and V by 8 bases; bases with no gene match: 6. The V gene's germline CDR1 is MGHRA and CDR2 YSYEKL. The CDR3 DNA reads TGCGCCAGCCGGAGGACTAGCGGGGATTACAATGAGCAGTTCTTC. Translating gives CASRRTSGDYNEQFF.

This clonotype was observed at least ten times. This chain joins TRBV28 and TRBJ2-1; a weak D match, TRBD2 (6 bases). Trimming took off 6 bases at V and 2 bases at J, with 14 bases between the two ends. Looked up from germline, CDR1 is MDHEN and CDR2 is SYDVKM. This CDR3 is 15 amino acids long. The CDR3 reads CASSRRLGAYNEQFF. The CDR3 nucleotides read TGTGCCAGCAGCCGTCGACTAGGGGCCTACAATGAGCAGTTCTTC.

The chain is built from TRBV7-9 and TRBJ2-3; D perhaps matches TRBD1 (6 bases). Germline-derived CDR1 and CDR2 are SEHNR and FQNEAQ (reference sequence). Trimming cost V 5 bases and J 2 bases, with 17 bases left between them. This CDR3 comprises 16 residues. The CDR3 loop reads CASSVTGRGDTDTQYF. In DNA, the CDR3 is TGTGCCAGCAGCGTTACAGGGAGAGGCGACACAGATACGCAGTATTTT.

This clonotype was observed a few times. This chain connects TRBV24-1 to TRBJ2-2; D uncertain. Germline CDR1 KGHDR, CDR2 SFDVKD. V dropped 5 bases and J dropped 5 bases, with 8 bases sitting between them. The CDR3 is 13 residues long. The DNA of the CDR3 is TGTGCCACCAGTGTACAAGTGACCGGGGAGCTGTTTTTT. The encoded protein is CATSVQVTGELFF.

This clonotype was recorded at least ten times. Written as DNA, the CDR3 is TGTGCCAGCCGGGACAGGGTTTACACTGAAGCTTTCTTT. It translates to CASRDRVYTEAFF. The gene calls are TRBV6-1 and TRBJ1-1; 9 bases line up with TRBD1. With 8 bases clipped from V and 3 bases from J, the junction kept 4 bases outside the gene matches. The V gene's germline CDR1 is MNHNS and CDR2 SASEGT. The length of the CDR3 is 13 residues.

The rearrangement joins TRBV28 to TRBJ2-1, with 10 bases aligning to TRBD2. V was pared by 3 bases and J by 3 bases, with 8 bases of the junction left unmatched. The CDR3 is made up of 17 amino acids. Germline lookup yields CDR1 MDHEN and CDR2 SYDVKM. Here the CDR3 DNA reads TGTGCCAGCAGTTTCGTTCTAGCGGGGGACGTCTACAATGAGCAGTTCTTC. Translation: CASSFVLAGDVYNEQFF.

The chain has TRBV5-5 and TRBJ2-5; 9 bases are shared with TRBD1. The CDR3 totals 16 residues. V lost 4 bases to trimming and J lost 2 bases; unmatched junction nucleotides: 9. Germline CDR1 is SGHKS and CDR2 is YYEKEE (reference sequence). The CDR3 nucleotides are TGTGCCAGCAGCCCTGGACAGGGGACGGGGCAAGAGACCCAGTACTTC. Protein product: CASSPGQGTGQETQYF.

This chain connects TRBV12-3 or TRBV12-4 to TRBJ2-5; 8 nucleotides match TRBD1. The V and J ends lost 6 bases and 4 bases, in that order; junction bases with no gene match: 4. The CDR3 has 13 amino acids. CDR3 protein: CASRLTGVETQYF. Here the CDR3 DNA reads TGTGCCAGCAGGCTGACAGGGGTAGAGACCCAGTACTTC.

The rearrangement joins TRBV5-1 to TRBJ2-7; TRBD2 is a possible D gene (6 bases). Trimming left V 3 bases short and J 5 bases short, with 15 bases between. The germline V gene has CDR1 SGHRS and CDR2 YFSETQ. The CDR3 totals 14 residues. For the CDR3, the DNA is TGCGCCAGCAGCTCAGGGACTGAGACGCACGAGCAGTACTTC. Translated: CASSSGTETHEQYF.

This clonotype was counted many times. The chain uses TRBV3-1 and TRBJ2-7, with D possibly TRBD1 on 6 matching bases. Looked up from germline, CDR1 is LGHDT and CDR2 is YNNKEL (reference sequence). Trimming took off 4 bases at V and 2 bases at J, with 12 bases between the two ends. This CDR3 spans 14 amino acids. The DNA for the CDR3 is TGTGCCAGCAGCCCAGGACAGTTTCCCTACGAGCAGTACTTC. Amino acids: CASSPGQFPYEQYF.